These T cell receptor beta chains were read from a single sample in a study of cytomegalovirus exposure and HLA in healthy donors. The method was immunoSEQ multiplex PCR; TCRdb's version includes in-frame clones alone and lacks a portion of them. The repertoire holds some 200,000 clones, with approximately 81% as singletons. Sequencing input: PBMCs. Source of these receptors: a man aged 50 or older in good health and CMV-seronegative. Both conserved end residues are part of each CDR3. A D gene is named only where the DNA matches it firmly. Rows may omit the clone size; those that give it use once, few, many or a size class.

>TRBJ1-1|-|TRBV7-8|-
TGTGCCAGCAGCTTAGAGGGACATGAAGCTTTCTTT
CASSLEGHEAFF
>TRBJ2-4|-|TRBV5-8|TRBD1
TGTGCCAGCAGCCCCCGGGACAGGGCCCCTATGCTAGCCAAAAACATTCAGTACTTC
CASSPRDRAPMLAKNIQYF
>TRBJ2-1|-|TRBV11-3|TRBD1
TGTGCCAGCAGTCTCTCCGGGACAGTCTACAATGAGCAGTTCTTC
CASSLSGTVYNEQFF
>TRBJ2-1|-|TRBV7-8|-
TGTGCCAGCAGCTTAGAAGGACAAGTCTACAATGAGCAGTTCTTC
CASSLEGQVYNEQFF
>TRBJ2-1|-|TRBV27|-
TGTGCCAGCAGTTCGCGAGGGAGGGGACAATACAATGAGCAGTTCTTC
CASSSRGRGQYNEQFF
>TRBJ1-5|-|TRBV6-4|-
TGTGCCAGCAGCCAGGGGAGGGATCAGCCCCAGCATTTT
CASSQGRDQPQHF
>TRBJ2-3|once|TRBV20-1|-
TGCAGTGCTAGAACTTCAGATACGCAGTATTTT
CSARTSDTQYF
>TRBJ1-2|-|TRBV4-1|TRBD1
TGCGCCAGCAGCCACGTCCCGGGACAGGGGCCGTCGACCTTC
CASSHVPGQGPSTF
>TRBJ1-2|few|TRBV7-9|TRBD1
TGTGCCAGCAGCCTTTCCGGGACAGGCCGTTATGGCTACACCTTC
CASSLSGTGRYGYTF
>TRBJ1-5|-|TRBV9|TRBD1
TGTGCCAGCAGCTTCAGACCGGGACAGGGGACTAGCAATCAGCCCCAGCATTTT
CASSFRPGQGTSNQPQHF
>TRBJ1-1|-|TRBV5-6|-
TGTGCCAGCAGCCCCAACAAGAACACTGAAGCTTTCTTT
CASSPNKNTEAFF
>TRBJ2-4|-|TRBV15|TRBD2
TGTGCCACCAGCAGAGGGGGGGGCATTCAGTACTTC
CATSRGGGIQYF
>TRBJ1-1|-|TRBV6-1|-
TGTGCCAGCAGTCCACAGGGGAACACTGAAGCTTTCTTT
CASSPQGNTEAFF
>TRBJ2-7|-|TRBV19|TRBD1
TGTGCCAGTAGACCCGGACAGGTCTCCTACGAGCAGTACTTC
CASRPGQVSYEQYF
>TRBJ2-7|few|TRBV7-2|-
TGTGCCAGCAGCTTAGGGCAGGGTGCCTACGAGCAGTACTTC
CASSLGQGAYEQYF
>TRBJ1-6|-|TRBV6-5|-
TGTGCCAGCAGCGACAACAGGCGTGGGGCTTCACCCCTCCACTTT
CASSDNRRGASPLHF
>TRBJ1-4|-|TRBV7-2|TRBD1
TGTGCCAGCAGCTCCCACAGGGGGAGTAACGAAAAACTGTTTTTT
CASSSHRGSNEKLFF
>TRBJ1-2|few|TRBV19|-
TGTGCCAGTAGTATATCGTTCAGAACTAACTATGGCTACACCTTC
CASSISFRTNYGYTF
>TRBJ1-3|-|TRBV4-2|TRBD1
TGTGCCAGCAGCCTCGACAGGGTAGATGGAAACACCATATATTTT
CASSLDRVDGNTIYF
>TRBJ1-1|few|TRBV6-5|-
TGTGCCAGCAGTCGTATGAACACTGAAGCTTTCTTT
CASSRMNTEAFF
>TRBJ1-6|-|TRBV5-8|-
TGTGCCAGCAGCCGTTTGTCGGGGAGCTCCTATAATTCACCCCTCCACTTT
CASSRLSGSSYNSPLHF
>TRBJ2-7|-|TRBV4-3|-
TGCGCCAGCAGCCTGGGGGCGAACGAGCAGTACTTC
CASSLGANEQYF
>TRBJ2-4|once|TRBV9|-
TGTGCCAGCAGCCCCCGGAGAGATTTAGCCAAAAACATTCAGTACTTC
CASSPRRDLAKNIQYF
>TRBJ2-3|-|TRBV5-1|-
TGCGCCAGCAGCTTGGGAGCTAGCACAGATACGCAGTATTTT
CASSLGASTDTQYF
>TRBJ1-2|-|TRBV11-2|-
TGTGCCAGCAGCCGCGTAGCCTATGGCTACACCTTC
CASSRVAYGYTF
>TRBJ1-1|-|TRBV4-1|-
TGCGCCAGCAGCCAAATACGGACAGACACTGAAGCTTTCTTT
CASSQIRTDTEAFF
>TRBJ2-2|few|TRBV19|-
TGTGCCAGTAGTGTGACAGGCACCGGGGAGCTGTTTTTT
CASSVTGTGELFF
>TRBJ2-1|-|TRBV6-1|-
TGTGCCAGCAGTGAAGCAGGAGGGAATGAGCAGTTCTTC
CASSEAGGNEQFF
>TRBJ1-1|-|TRBV19|TRBD1
TGTGCCAGTAGTAAGGGCACCAGGGGGGTGAACACTGAAGCTTTCTTT
CASSKGTRGVNTEAFF
>TRBJ2-5|-|TRBV5-1|TRBD2
TGCGCCAGCAGCTTGGCCCCCGGGAGGGAGCAGTACTTC
CASSLAPGREQYF
>TRBJ2-7|-|TRBV5-6|TRBD2
TGTGCCAGCACCCCCGGGGGGGGACCGTACGAGCAGTACTTC
CASTPGGGPYEQYF
>TRBJ2-2|once|TRBV9|TRBD2
TGTGCCAGCAGCCCAAGCGGGGGGGGAACCGGGGAGCTGTTTTTT
CASSPSGGGTGELFF
>TRBJ2-3|few|TRBV11-2|TRBD2
TGTGCCAGCAGCCTTGACGGGGGGGCCAGAGATACGCAGTATTTT
CASSLDGGARDTQYF
>TRBJ2-1|-|TRBV11-2|TRBD1
TGTGCCACCGTGGAGGGACAGGGCACCAATGAGCAGTTCTTC
CATVEGQGTNEQFF
>TRBJ2-1|-|TRBV30|TRBD2
TGTGCCCGAGGAGTCGGGAGGAATGAGCAGTTCTTC
CARGVGRNEQFF
>TRBJ2-2|-|TRBV7-9|-
TGTGCCAGCAGCATAGGACAAGCCGGGGAGCTGTTTTTT
CASSIGQAGELFF
>TRBJ2-7|-|TRBV6-4|TRBD2
TGTGCCAGCAGTGACGCCTTACTAGCGGGGGGGCCTTACGAGCAGTACTTC
CASSDALLAGGPYEQYF
>TRBJ1-2|-|TRBV18|-
TGTGCCAGCTCTCCTGGGGTCGGCAGGGCAAGTAACTATGGCTACACCTTC
CASSPGVGRASNYGYTF
>TRBJ1-6|once|TRBV7-3|-
TGTGCCAGCAGCCCACAACACGATTCACCCCTCCACTTT
CASSPQHDSPLHF
>TRBJ1-4|-|TRBV27|-
TGTGCCAGCAGTTTATCCGACAGTAACAATGAAAAACTGTTTTTT
CASSLSDSNNEKLFF
>TRBJ1-3|few|TRBV6-1|-
TGTGCCAGCAGTAAGGACAGCGCCTCTGGAAACACCATATATTTT
CASSKDSASGNTIYF
>TRBJ2-2|-|TRBV7-2|-
TGTGCCAGCAGCCAGGGCGTTACCGGGGAGCTGTTTTTT
CASSQGVTGELFF
>TRBJ1-2|-|TRBV6-5|-
TGTGCCAGCAGGACTCACCCTGATGGCTACACCTTC
CASRTHPDGYTF
>TRBJ2-1|once|TRBV18|TRBD2
TGTGCCAGCTCCCAAACTAGCGGGGGTGCAAATGAGCAGTTCTTC
CASSQTSGGANEQFF
>TRBJ2-3|few|TRBV7-2|TRBD1
TGTGCCAGCAGCTTCGGACAGGCGACAGATACGCAGTATTTT
CASSFGQATDTQYF
>TRBJ1-5|-|TRBV21-1|-
TGTGCCAGCAACCTCTTTGGGGACAGGGAGTTAAGCAATCAGCCCCAGCATTTT
CASNLFGDRELSNQPQHF
>TRBJ2-2|-|TRBV5-5|-
TGTGCCAGCAGCTCCTGGGGAGCCGGGGAGCTGTTTTTT
CASSSWGAGELFF
>TRBJ2-7|-|TRBV4-3|-
TGCGCCAGCAGCCCCGACGTGGGAGGGGGCTACGAGCAGTACTTC
CASSPDVGGGYEQYF
>TRBJ2-7|-|TRBV5-1|-
TGCGCCAGCAGGCTAGACAGGACCGAGCAGTACTTC
CASRLDRTEQYF
>TRBJ1-1|once|TRBV29-1|-
TGCAGCGTCGTACTAATGGAGAGGAACACTGAAGCTTTCTTT
CSVVLMERNTEAFF
>TRBJ2-7|-|TRBV25-1|-
TGTGCCAGCAGTGACACCCGGTTGGGAGGCGCCCTCTACGAGCAGTACTTC
CASSDTRLGGALYEQYF